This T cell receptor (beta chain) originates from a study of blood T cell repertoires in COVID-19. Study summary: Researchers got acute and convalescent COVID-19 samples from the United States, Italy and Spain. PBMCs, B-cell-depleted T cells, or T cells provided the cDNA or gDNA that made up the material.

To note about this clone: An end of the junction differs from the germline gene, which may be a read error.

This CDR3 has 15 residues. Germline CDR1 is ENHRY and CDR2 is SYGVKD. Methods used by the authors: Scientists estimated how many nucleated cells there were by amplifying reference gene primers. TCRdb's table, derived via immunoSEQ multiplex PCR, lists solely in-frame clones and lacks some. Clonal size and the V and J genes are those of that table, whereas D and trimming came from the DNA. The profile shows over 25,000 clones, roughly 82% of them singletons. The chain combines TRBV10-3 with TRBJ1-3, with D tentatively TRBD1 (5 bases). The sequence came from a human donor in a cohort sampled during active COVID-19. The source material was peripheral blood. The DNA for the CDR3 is TGTGCCATGAGTGACAGAGGGACTGCTGGAAACACCATATATTTT. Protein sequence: CAMSDRGTAGNTIYF.